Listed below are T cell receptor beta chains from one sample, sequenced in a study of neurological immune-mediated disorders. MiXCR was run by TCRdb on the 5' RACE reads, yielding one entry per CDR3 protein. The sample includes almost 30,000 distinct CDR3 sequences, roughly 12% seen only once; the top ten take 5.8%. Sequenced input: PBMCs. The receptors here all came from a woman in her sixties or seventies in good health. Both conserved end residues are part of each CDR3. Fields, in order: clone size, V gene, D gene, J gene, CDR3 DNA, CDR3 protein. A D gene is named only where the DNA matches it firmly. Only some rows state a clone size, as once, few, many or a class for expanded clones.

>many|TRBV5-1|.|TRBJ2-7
TGCGCCAGCAGCATATCGGACGGCGCCCCCTACGAGCAGTACTTC
CASSISDGAPYEQYF
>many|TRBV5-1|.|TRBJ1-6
TGCGCCAGCAGCCCCTTACCTGCGGGTGCTAATTCACCCCTCCACTTT
CASSPLPAGANSPLHF
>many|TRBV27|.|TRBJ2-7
TGTGCCAGCAGACGGACAGTTGAAAGCTCCTACGAGCAGTACTTC
CASRRTVESSYEQYF
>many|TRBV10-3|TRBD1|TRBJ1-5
TGTGCCATCAGTGAGGGACAGGGGACCCAGCCCCAGCATTTT
CAISEGQGTQPQHF
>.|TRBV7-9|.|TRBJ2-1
TGTGCCAGCCCCGGGCGGACCTACAATGAGCAGTTCTTC
CASPGRTYNEQFF
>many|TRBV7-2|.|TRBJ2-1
TGTGCCAGCAGCTTGGAGAGCTCCTACAATGAGCAGTTCTTC
CASSLESSYNEQFF
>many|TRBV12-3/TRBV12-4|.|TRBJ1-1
TGTGCCAGCAGCCGGACAGCTAACACTGAAGCTTTCTTT
CASSRTANTEAFF
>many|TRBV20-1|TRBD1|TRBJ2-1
TGCAGTGCTAGATCTCTAAGGACAGGCCAATCCTACAATGAGCAGTTCTTC
CSARSLRTGQSYNEQFF
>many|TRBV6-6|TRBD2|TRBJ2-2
TGTGCCAGCAGTGGGGGATGGGTAGCGGGCACCGGGGAGCTGTTTTTT
CASSGGWVAGTGELFF
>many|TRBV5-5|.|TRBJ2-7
TGTGCCAGCAGCTTGGGGAGTTGGGGCCAGTCCCATTACGAGCAGTACTTC
CASSLGSWGQSHYEQYF
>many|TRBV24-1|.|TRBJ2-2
TGTGCCACCAGTGATCTTACGTCAGGACGACTGTTTTTT
CATSDLTSGRLFF
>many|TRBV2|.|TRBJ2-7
TGTGCCACCCTAACTTACCGCTACTTCTACGAGCAGTACTTC
CATLTYRYFYEQYF
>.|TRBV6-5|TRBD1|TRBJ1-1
TGTGCCAGCAAGCCGGGACAGGGAAACACTGAAGCTTTCTTT
CASKPGQGNTEAFF
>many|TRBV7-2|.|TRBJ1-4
TGTGCCAGCAGCCCCGGGGGTAAACTGTTTTTT
CASSPGGKLFF
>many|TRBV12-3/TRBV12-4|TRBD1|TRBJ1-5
TGTGCCAGCAGCCCGGGACAGGGAGGGGCGCGCAATCAGCCCCAGCATTTT
CASSPGQGGARNQPQHF
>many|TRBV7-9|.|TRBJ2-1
TGTGCCAGCAGCTTAGCGCTCCGCAATGAGCAGTTCTTC
CASSLALRNEQFF
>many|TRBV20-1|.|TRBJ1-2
TGCAGGCCCAGCGATAGCAGGGCCTTAACTATGGGCTACACCTTC
CRPSDSRALTMGYTF
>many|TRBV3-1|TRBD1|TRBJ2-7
TGTGCCAGCAGCCGTACGAGGGACAGGGGTTACGAGCAGTACTTC
CASSRTRDRGYEQYF
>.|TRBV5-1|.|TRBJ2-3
TGCGCCAGCAGCTTGGCCGTAGCCGGGGGCGCGACAGATACGCAGTATTTT
CASSLAVAGGATDTQYF
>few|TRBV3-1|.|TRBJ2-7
TGTGCCAGTAGCCAAGAGGCAACTAACGGGGCCCCCTACGAGCAGTACTTC
CASSQEATNGAPYEQYF
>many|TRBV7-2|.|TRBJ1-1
TGTGCCAGCAGCCCAAACAGGCAAGGCACTGAAGCTTTCTTT
CASSPNRQGTEAFF
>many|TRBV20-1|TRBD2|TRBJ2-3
TGCAGTGCTAGAGATATCCGGGGGGGCGTGGATACGCAGTATTTT
CSARDIRGGVDTQYF
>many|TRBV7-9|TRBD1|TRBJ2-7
TGTGCCAGCAGCTTATCCGCAGGGGGTTTAGGCGAGCAGTACTTC
CASSLSAGGLGEQYF
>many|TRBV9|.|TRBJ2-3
TGTGCCAGCAGCGTAGAAGGGAGCACAGATACGCAGTATTTT
CASSVEGSTDTQYF
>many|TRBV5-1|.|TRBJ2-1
TGCGCCAGCAGCTTGGCCAGGGGCGGGAATGAGCAGTTCTTC
CASSLARGGNEQFF
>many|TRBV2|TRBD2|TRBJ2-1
TGTGCCAGCAGTGAAAGGGGACTAGCGGGCGAGTACTTCTTC
CASSERGLAGEYFF
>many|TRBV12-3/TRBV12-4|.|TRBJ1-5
TGTGCCAGCAGCCGGGGACCGAGAGACTATAGCAATCAGCCCCAGCATTTT
CASSRGPRDYSNQPQHF
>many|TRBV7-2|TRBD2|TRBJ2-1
TGTGCCAGCAGGACGGGGGGGGGCTACAATGAGCAGTTCTTC
CASRTGGGYNEQFF
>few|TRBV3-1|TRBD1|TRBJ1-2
TGTGCCAGCAGCCAAATTCAGGGGGCCGGGTATGGCTACACCTTC
CASSQIQGAGYGYTF
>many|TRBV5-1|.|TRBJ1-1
TGCGCCAGCAGCTGGGGGTCAGGGAAGAACACTGAAGCTTTCTTT
CASSWGSGKNTEAFF
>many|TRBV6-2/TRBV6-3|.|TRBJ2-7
TGTGCCAGCAGCTGGACGGTCCCCTACGAGCAGTACTTC
CASSWTVPYEQYF
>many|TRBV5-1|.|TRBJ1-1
TGCGCCAGCAGCTGGGCCCCTAGCACTGAAGCTTTCTTT
CASSWAPSTEAFF